The entry below describes one TCR beta chain. Its antigen is not identified. The CDR3 is 17 amino acids. CDR1 SNHLY and CDR2 FYNNEI come from the germline V gene. The V gene lost 3 bases and the J gene lost 0 bases, with 18 bases spanning the gap. This specimen belongs to a study of a mutant IDH1 vaccine in newly diagnosed glioma. Study summary: Patients began vaccination 4-6 weeks after radiotherapy alone, or with temozolomide cycles. Previous care, which was radiotherapy, temozolomide, or both, most often involved both. Whole-study results and caveats: Among top peripheral T cell clonotypes, changes seemed unrelated to pseudoprogression.

Profiled with immunoSEQ multiplex PCR; TCRdb holds only in-frame clones, not every one. The sample carries 50,000 to 85,000 clones, 84% recorded once. Time point reported: week 23, last vaccination. The investigators gave 300 ug of mutant IDH1 20-mer peptide in each vaccine dose, together with topical imiquimod. Patients carried new grade 3 or 4 IDH1-mutant astrocytomas lacking nuclear ATRX. This sequence was found in a man between 18 and 29 years old with glioma. The specimen comprised PBMCs, sampled from a glioma patient whose treatment included an IDH1 peptide vaccine. The chain recombines TRBV2 with TRBJ2-7; D unresolved. The CDR3 nucleotides read TGTGCCAGCAGTGATGGAATTGGGTCAGCCAGCTCCTACGAGCAGTACTTC. It codes for CASSDGIGSASSYEQYF. The variable domain in full, with the rest retrieved from reference TRBV2 and TRBJ2-7, is EPEVTQTPSHQVTQMGQEVILRCVPISNHLYFYWYRQILGQKVEFLVSFYNNEISEKSEIFDDQFSVERPDGSNFTLKIRSTKLEDSAMYFCASSDGIGSASSYEQYFGPGTRLTVT.